This is a list of T cell receptor beta chains from one sample in a study of response to subunit inactivated influenza vaccine. TCRdb reanalysed the RT-PCR reads using MiXCR and keeps one entry per CDR3 protein. Of 150,000 to 200,000 distinct CDR3 sequences in the sample, approximately 12% are singletons; the top ten hold over 25%. These data were also reused for a study on T cells expressing NK-cell markers.

The sample consisted of CD8+ T cells sorted from PBMCs, taken 11 to 12 days after vaccination. These receptors all stem from a man aged 50 to 59 who received an inactivated influenza vaccine. Both conserved end residues are part of each CDR3. Fields, in order: clone size, J gene, V gene, D gene, CDR3 DNA, CDR3 protein. D genes are given only for firm matches. Size is omitted from some rows. Given values are once, few, many or a class for expanded clones.

clone_size: few; j_call: TRBJ2-7; v_call: TRBV14; d_call: TRBD2; cdr3_nt: TGTGCCAGCAGCCCCTCTGGGACTAGCCTTTACGAGCAGTACTTC; cdr3_aa: CASSPSGTSLYEQYF
clone_size: .; j_call: TRBJ2-7; v_call: TRBV15; d_call: .; cdr3_nt: TGTGCCACCAGCAGAGATAATGGGGGCGAGCAGTACTTC; cdr3_aa: CATSRDNGGEQYF
clone_size: .; j_call: TRBJ2-3; v_call: TRBV15; d_call: TRBD2; cdr3_nt: TGTGCCACCAGCCTCCCCTGGGGGGAACTAGCGTCCACAGATACGCAGTATTTT; cdr3_aa: CATSLPWGELASTDTQYF
clone_size: .; j_call: TRBJ1-2; v_call: TRBV12-3/TRBV12-4; d_call: TRBD1; cdr3_nt: TGTGCCAGCAGTTCCGGGACAGGAGCTAACTATGGCTACACCTTC; cdr3_aa: CASSSGTGANYGYTF
clone_size: .; j_call: TRBJ2-7; v_call: TRBV5-1; d_call: TRBD1; cdr3_nt: TGCGCCAGCAGCAGTGACAGGGCCCGCTCCTACGAGCAGTACTTC; cdr3_aa: CASSSDRARSYEQYF
clone_size: .; j_call: TRBJ1-1; v_call: TRBV7-3; d_call: .; cdr3_nt: TGTGCCAGCAGCCGTCGCGGACCGCTCGAACTGAACACTGAAGCTTTCTTT; cdr3_aa: CASSRRGPLELNTEAFF
clone_size: few; j_call: TRBJ1-2; v_call: TRBV29-1; d_call: .; cdr3_nt: TGCAGCGTTGAAGATCCGGGTGGGTCGAGCTATGGCTACACCTTC; cdr3_aa: CSVEDPGGSSYGYTF
clone_size: few; j_call: TRBJ2-7; v_call: TRBV6-1; d_call: .; cdr3_nt: TGTGCCAGCAGGCCTACGGGCTGGGTGAGCTCCTACGAGCAGTACTTC; cdr3_aa: CASRPTGWVSSYEQYF
clone_size: .; j_call: TRBJ2-5; v_call: TRBV7-9; d_call: .; cdr3_nt: TGTGCCAGCAATACGGGACCCCAAGAGACCCAGTACTTC; cdr3_aa: CASNTGPQETQYF
clone_size: many; j_call: TRBJ2-7; v_call: TRBV4-1; d_call: TRBD2; cdr3_nt: TGCGCCAGCAGCCGACAGCTTAGCGGGTCCTACGAGCAGTACTTC; cdr3_aa: CASSRQLSGSYEQYF
clone_size: .; j_call: TRBJ1-5; v_call: TRBV7-8; d_call: TRBD1; cdr3_nt: TGTGCCAGCAGCTTCAGCCGGGACAGGGCCAATCAGCCCCAGCATTTT; cdr3_aa: CASSFSRDRANQPQHF
clone_size: .; j_call: TRBJ2-1; v_call: TRBV10-3; d_call: TRBD2; cdr3_nt: TGTGCCATCAGTAAAGCGGGGGGATACAATGAGCAGTTCTTC; cdr3_aa: CAISKAGGYNEQFF
clone_size: few; j_call: TRBJ1-3; v_call: TRBV4-1; d_call: .; cdr3_nt: TGCGCCAGCAGCCAATCGTACCCAGGGGATGCGGGAAACACCATATATTTT; cdr3_aa: CASSQSYPGDAGNTIYF
clone_size: few; j_call: TRBJ2-7; v_call: TRBV29-1; d_call: .; cdr3_nt: TGCAGCGTTTCAGGGGACTACGAGCAGTACTTC; cdr3_aa: CSVSGDYEQYF
clone_size: few; j_call: TRBJ2-2; v_call: TRBV14; d_call: .; cdr3_nt: TGTGCCAGCAGCCAGCTCGGAAACACCGGGGAGCTGTTTTTT; cdr3_aa: CASSQLGNTGELFF
clone_size: many; j_call: TRBJ2-1; v_call: TRBV24-1; d_call: .; cdr3_nt: TGTGCCACCAGTCTGGGGGACAATGAGCAGTTCTTC; cdr3_aa: CATSLGDNEQFF
clone_size: few; j_call: TRBJ2-7; v_call: TRBV6-5; d_call: TRBD1; cdr3_nt: TGTGCCAGCAGTTACCGGACAGGGGAAACCTACGAGCAGTACTTC; cdr3_aa: CASSYRTGETYEQYF
clone_size: .; j_call: TRBJ2-1; v_call: TRBV24-1; d_call: .; cdr3_nt: TGTGCCACCAGTGATTTGCAAAGGGTTGAGGATTGTGAGCAGTTCTTC; cdr3_aa: CATSDLQRVEDCEQFF
clone_size: .; j_call: TRBJ2-3; v_call: TRBV4-3; d_call: TRBD2; cdr3_nt: TGCGCCAGCAGCCAACAAGTAGCGGGAGCCACAGATACGCAGTATTTT; cdr3_aa: CASSQQVAGATDTQYF
clone_size: few; j_call: TRBJ2-1; v_call: TRBV3-1; d_call: .; cdr3_nt: TGTGCCAGCAGCCAAGTCCCTCCGGGAGACTACAATGAGCAGTTCTTC; cdr3_aa: CASSQVPPGDYNEQFF
clone_size: once; j_call: TRBJ2-2; v_call: TRBV7-9; d_call: TRBD2; cdr3_nt: TGTGCCAGCAGCGCACTAGCGGGAGAGCTGACCGGGGAGCTGTTTTTT; cdr3_aa: CASSALAGELTGELFF
clone_size: few; j_call: TRBJ2-3; v_call: TRBV7-8; d_call: TRBD2; cdr3_nt: TGTGCCAGCAGCTTGAGGACTAGCCTTTTGTTAGATACGCAGTATTTT; cdr3_aa: CASSLRTSLLLDTQYF
clone_size: many; j_call: TRBJ2-1; v_call: TRBV10-2; d_call: .; cdr3_nt: TGCGCCAGCAGGAGTTACAATGAGCAGTTCTTC; cdr3_aa: CASRSYNEQFF